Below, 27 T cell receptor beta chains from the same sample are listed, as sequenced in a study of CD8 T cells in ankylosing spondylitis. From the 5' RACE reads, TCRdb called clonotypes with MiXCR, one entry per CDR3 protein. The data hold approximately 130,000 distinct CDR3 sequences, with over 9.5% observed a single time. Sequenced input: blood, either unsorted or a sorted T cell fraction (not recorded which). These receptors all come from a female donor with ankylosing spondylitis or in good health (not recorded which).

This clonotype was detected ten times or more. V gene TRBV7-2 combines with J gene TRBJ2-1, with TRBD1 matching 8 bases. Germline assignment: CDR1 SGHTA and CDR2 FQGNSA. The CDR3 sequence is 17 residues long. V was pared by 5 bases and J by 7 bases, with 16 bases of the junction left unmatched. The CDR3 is CASSPDRGILWGNEQFF. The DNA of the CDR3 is TGTGCCAGCAGCCCTGACAGGGGAATCCTATGGGGGAATGAGCAGTTCTTC. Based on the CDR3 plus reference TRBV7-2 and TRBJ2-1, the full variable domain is GAGVSQSPSNKVTEKGKDVELRCDPISGHTALYWYRQSLGQGLEFLIYFQGNSAPDKSGLPSDRFSAERTGGSVSTLTIQRTQQEDSAVYLCASSPDRGILWGNEQFFGPGTRLTVL.

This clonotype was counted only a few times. CDR3 sequence: CASSDDGNTIYF. The CDR3 region has the DNA TGTGCCAGCAGTGACGACGGAAACACCATATATTTT. The chain is built from TRBV2 and TRBJ1-3; D uncertain. The length of the CDR3 is 12 residues. The V end was cut by 3 bases, the J end by 4 bases, with 4 bases between. Germline CDR1 SNHLY, CDR2 FYNNEI.

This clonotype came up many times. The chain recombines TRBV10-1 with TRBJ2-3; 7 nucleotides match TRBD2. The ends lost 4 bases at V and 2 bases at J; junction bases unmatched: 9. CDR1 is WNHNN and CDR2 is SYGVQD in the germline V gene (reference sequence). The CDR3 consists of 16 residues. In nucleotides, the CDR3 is TGCGCCAGCAGTGGGATAGCGGGCGGGGACACAGATACGCAGTATTTT. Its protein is CASSGIAGGDTDTQYF.

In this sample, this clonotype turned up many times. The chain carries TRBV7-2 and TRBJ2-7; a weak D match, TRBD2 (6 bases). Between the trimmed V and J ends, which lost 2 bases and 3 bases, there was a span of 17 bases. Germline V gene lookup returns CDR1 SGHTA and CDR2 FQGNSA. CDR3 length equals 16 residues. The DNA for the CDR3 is TGTGCCAGCAGCTTACTCTCGGGACTTGAAATCTACGAGCAGTACTTC. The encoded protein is CASSLLSGLEIYEQYF.

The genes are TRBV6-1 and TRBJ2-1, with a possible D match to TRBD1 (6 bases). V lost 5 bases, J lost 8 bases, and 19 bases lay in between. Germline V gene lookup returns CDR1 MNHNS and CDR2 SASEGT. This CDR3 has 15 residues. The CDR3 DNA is TGTGCCAGCAGTCTCCGACAGGATCTTATGGATGAGCAGTTCTTC. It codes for CASSLRQDLMDEQFF.

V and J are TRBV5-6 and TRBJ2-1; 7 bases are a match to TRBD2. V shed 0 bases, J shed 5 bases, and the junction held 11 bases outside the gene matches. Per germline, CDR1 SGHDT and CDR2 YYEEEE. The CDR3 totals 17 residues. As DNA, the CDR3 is TGTGCCAGCAGCTTGGGGGGCGGCGGGAGTATCAACAATGAGCAGTTCTTC. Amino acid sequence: CASSLGGGGSINNEQFF.

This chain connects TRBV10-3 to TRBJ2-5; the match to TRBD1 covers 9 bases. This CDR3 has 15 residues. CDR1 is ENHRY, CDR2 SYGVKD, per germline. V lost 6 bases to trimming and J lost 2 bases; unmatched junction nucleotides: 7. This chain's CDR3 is CAIRGTGYGQETQYF. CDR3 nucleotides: TGTGCCATCAGGGGGACAGGGTACGGTCAAGAGACCCAGTACTTC.

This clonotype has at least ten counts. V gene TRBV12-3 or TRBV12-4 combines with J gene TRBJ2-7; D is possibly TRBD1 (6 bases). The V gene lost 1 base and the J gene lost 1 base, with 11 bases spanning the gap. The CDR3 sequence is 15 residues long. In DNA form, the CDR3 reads TGTGCCAGCAGTTTAGGCAGGGGCCCATCCTACGAGCAGTACTTC. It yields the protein CASSLGRGPSYEQYF.

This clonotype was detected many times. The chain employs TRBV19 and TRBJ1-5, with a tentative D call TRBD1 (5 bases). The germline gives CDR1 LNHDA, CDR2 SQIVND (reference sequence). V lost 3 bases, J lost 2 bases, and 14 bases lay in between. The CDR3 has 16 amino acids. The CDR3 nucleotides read TGTGCCAGTAGTATCGTAGGGGCGATGGGCAATCAGCCCCAGCATTTT. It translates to CASSIVGAMGNQPQHF. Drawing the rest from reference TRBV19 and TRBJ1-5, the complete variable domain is DGGITQSPKYLFRKEGQNVTLSCEQNLNHDAMYWYRQDPGQGLRLIYYSQIVNDFQKGDIAEGYSVSREKKESFPLTVTSAQKNPTAFYLCASSIVGAMGNQPQHFGDGTRLSIL.

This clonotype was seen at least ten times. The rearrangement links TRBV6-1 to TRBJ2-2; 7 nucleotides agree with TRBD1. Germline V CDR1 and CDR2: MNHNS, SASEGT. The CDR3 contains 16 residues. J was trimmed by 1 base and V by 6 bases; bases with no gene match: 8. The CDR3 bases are TGTGCCAGCAGGGAGTCTGGGACAGTGAACACCGGGGAGCTGTTTTTT. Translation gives CASRESGTVNTGELFF.

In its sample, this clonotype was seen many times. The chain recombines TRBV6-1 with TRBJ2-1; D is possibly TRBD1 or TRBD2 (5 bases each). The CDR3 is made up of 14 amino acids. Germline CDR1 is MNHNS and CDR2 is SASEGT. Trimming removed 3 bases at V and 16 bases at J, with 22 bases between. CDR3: CASSDWGFVRECFF. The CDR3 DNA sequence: TGTGCCAGCAGTGATTGGGGGTTTGTGAGGGAATGTTTCTTC.

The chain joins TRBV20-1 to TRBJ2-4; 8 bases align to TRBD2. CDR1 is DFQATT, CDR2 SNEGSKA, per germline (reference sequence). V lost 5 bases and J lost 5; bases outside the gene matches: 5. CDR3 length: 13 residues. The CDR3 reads CSAYSGTQNIQYF. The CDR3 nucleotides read TGCAGTGCTTATAGCGGGACACAAAACATTCAGTACTTC.

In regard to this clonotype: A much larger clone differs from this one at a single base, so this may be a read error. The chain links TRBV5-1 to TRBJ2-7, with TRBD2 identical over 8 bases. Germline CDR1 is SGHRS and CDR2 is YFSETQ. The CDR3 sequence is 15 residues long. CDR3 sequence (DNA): TGCGCCAGCAGCTTGGGCCCGGGAGGGCCCTACGAGCAGTGCTTC. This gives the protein CASSLGPGGPYEQCF. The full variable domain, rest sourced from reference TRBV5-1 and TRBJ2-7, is KAGVTQTPRYLIKTRGQQVTLSCSPISGHRSVSWYQQTPGQGLQFLFEYFSETQRNKGNFPGRFSGRQFSNSRSEMNVSTLELGDSALYLCASSLGPGGPYEQCFGPGTRLTVT.

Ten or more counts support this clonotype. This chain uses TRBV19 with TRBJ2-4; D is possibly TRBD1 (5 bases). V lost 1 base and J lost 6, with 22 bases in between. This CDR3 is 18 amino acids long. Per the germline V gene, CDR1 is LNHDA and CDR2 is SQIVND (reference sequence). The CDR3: CASSIGGTGDGRRNIQYF. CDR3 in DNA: TGTGCCAGTAGTATAGGGGGAACAGGTGACGGACGGAGAAACATTCAGTACTTC. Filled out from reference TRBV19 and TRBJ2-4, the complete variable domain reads DGGITQSPKYLFRKEGQNVTLSCEQNLNHDAMYWYRQDPGQGLRLIYYSQIVNDFQKGDIAEGYSVSREKKESFPLTVTSAQKNPTAFYLCASSIGGTGDGRRNIQYFGAGTRLSVL.

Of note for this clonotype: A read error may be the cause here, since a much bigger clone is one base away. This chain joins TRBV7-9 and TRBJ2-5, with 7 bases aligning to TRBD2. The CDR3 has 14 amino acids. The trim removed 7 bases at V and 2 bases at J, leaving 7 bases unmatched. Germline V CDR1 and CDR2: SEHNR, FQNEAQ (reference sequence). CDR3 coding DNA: TGTGCCAGCAACAAGTGGGAGGGACAAGAGACCCAGTACTTC. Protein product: CASNKWEGQETQYF.

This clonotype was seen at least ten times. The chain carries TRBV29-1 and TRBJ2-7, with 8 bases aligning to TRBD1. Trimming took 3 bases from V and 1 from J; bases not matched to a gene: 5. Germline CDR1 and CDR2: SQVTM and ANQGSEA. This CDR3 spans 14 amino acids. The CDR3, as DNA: TGCAGCGTTGACCAAGGACAGGGATCCTACGAGCAGTACTTC. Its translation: CSVDQGQGSYEQYF.

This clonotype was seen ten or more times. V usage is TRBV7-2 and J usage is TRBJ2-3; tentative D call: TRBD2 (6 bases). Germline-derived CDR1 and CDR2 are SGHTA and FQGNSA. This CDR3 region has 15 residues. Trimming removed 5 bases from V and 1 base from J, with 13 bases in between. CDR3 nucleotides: TGTGCCAGCAGCGATCTCGGGAGCGGCACAGATACGCAGTATTTT. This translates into CASSDLGSGTDTQYF.

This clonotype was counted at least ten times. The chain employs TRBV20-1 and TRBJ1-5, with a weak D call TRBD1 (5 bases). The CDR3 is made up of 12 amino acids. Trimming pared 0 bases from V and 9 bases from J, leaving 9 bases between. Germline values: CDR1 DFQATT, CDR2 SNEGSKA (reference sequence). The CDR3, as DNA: TGCAGTGCTAGAGATCAGGGTATGCCCCAGCATTTT. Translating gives CSARDQGMPQHF.

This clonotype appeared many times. CDR3 sequence reads: CASSQTGSPETQYF. The CDR3 DNA sequence: TGTGCCAGCAGTCAGACAGGTTCTCCGGAGACCCAGTACTTC. The chain is built from TRBV12-3 or TRBV12-4 and TRBJ2-5, with D perhaps TRBD1 (6 bases). CDR3 length equals 14 residues. Trimming stripped 5 bases from V and 5 bases from J, with 15 bases between.

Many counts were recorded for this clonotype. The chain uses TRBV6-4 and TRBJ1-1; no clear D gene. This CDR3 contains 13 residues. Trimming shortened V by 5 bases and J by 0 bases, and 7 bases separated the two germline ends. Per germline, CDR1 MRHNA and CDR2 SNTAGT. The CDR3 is CASSRRLNTEAFF. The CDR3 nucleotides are TGTGCCAGCAGTCGGCGGCTGAACACTGAAGCTTTCTTT.

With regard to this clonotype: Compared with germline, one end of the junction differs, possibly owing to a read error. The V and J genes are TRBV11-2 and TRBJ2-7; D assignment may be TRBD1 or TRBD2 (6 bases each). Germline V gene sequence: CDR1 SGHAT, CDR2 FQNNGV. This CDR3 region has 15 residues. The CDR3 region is CPSSGGTPYSYEQYF. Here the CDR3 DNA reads TGTCCCAGCAGCGGCGGGACACCATACTCCTACGAGCAGTACTTC. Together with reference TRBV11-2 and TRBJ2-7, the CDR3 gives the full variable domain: EAGVAQSPRYKIIEKRQSVAFWCNPISGHATLYWYQQILGQGPKLLIQFQNNGVVDDSQLPKDRFSAERLKGVDSTLKIQPAKLEDSAVYLCPSSGGTPYSYEQYFGPGTRLTVT.

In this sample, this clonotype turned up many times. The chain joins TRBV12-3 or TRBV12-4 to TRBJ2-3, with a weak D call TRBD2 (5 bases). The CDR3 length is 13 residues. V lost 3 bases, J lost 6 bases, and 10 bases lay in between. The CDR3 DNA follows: TGTGCCAGCAGTTTTGGAGGAGTGGATACGCAGTATTTT. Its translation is CASSFGGVDTQYF.

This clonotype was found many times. The CDR3 nucleotides are TGCGCCAGCAGCTTGCTCCCCCCCACCGCAACAGGGTATTCACCCCTCCACTTT. Translating gives CASSLLPPTATGYSPLHF. The rearrangement links TRBV5-1 to TRBJ1-6; a possible D gene is TRBD1 (6 bases). The CDR3 extends over 18 amino acids. CDR1 SGHRS and CDR2 YFSETQ come from the germline V gene. Deletions cut 1 base from V and 8 bases from J, with 22 bases between.

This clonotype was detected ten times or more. The CDR3 sequence is CASSKEVFGGGPRPPYEQYF. The CDR3 coding sequence is TGTGCCAGCAGCAAAGAGGTTTTTGGTGGAGGCCCCCGCCCCCCCTACGAGCAGTACTTC. The chain carries TRBV21-1 and TRBJ2-7; the table's D call TRBD1 went unverified against the DNA. TRBV21-1 is designated a pseudogene. The CDR3 runs to 20 residues.

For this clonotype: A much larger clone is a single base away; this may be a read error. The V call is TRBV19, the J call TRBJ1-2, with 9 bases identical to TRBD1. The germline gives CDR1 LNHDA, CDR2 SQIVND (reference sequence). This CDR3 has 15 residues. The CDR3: CASTPTWTGDYGDTF. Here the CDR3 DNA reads TGTGCCAGTACCCCTACCTGGACAGGGGATTATGGCGACACCTTC.

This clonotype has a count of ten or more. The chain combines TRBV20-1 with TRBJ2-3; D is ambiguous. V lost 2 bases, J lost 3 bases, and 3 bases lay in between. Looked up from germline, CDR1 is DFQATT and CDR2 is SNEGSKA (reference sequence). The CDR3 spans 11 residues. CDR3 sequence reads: CSARQTDTQYF. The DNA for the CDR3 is TGCAGTGCTAGACAAACAGATACGCAGTATTTT.

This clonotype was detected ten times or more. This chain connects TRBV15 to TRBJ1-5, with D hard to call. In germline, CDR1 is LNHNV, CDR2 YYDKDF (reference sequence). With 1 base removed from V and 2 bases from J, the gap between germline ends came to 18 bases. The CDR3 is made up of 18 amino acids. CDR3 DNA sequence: TGTGCCACCAGCAGAGTCAGAGTCCCTTACGGAGGCAATCAGCCCCAGCATTTT. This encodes CATSRVRVPYGGNQPQHF.